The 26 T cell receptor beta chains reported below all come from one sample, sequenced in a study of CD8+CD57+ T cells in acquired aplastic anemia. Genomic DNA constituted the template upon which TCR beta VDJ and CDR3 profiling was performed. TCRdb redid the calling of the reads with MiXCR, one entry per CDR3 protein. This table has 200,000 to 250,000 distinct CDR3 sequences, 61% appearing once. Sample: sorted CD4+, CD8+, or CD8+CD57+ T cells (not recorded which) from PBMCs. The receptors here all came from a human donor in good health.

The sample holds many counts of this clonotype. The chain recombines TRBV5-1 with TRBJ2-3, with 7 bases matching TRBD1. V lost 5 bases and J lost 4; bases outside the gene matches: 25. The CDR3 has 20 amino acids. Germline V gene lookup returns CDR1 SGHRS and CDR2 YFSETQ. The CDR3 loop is CASRPRIQDRLIGPADTQYF. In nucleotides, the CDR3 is TGCGCCAGCAGACCACGAATCCAGGACAGGCTAATAGGACCGGCAGATACGCAGTATTTT.

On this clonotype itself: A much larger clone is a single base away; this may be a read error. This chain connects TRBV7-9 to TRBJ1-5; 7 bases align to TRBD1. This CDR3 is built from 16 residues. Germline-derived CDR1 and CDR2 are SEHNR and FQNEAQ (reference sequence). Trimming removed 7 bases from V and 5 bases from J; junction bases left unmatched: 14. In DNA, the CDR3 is TGTGCCAGCATCTCCCCTTCCGAGGGGGCCCATCAGCCCCAGCATTTT. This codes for CASISPSEGAHQPQHF.

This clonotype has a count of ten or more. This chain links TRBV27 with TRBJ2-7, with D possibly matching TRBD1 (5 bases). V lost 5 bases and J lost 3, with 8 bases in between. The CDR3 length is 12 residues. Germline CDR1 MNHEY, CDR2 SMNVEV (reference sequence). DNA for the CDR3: TGTGCCAGCAGTGACAGTTTCTACGAGCAGTACTTC. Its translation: CASSDSFYEQYF.

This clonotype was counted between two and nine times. The DNA of the CDR3 is TGTGCCAGCAGCTCATCCGGGACAGGGGCCTACACCTTC. Amino acids: CASSSSGTGAYTF. V usage is TRBV7-2 and J usage is TRBJ1-2; 10 bases agree with TRBD1. This CDR3 contains 13 residues. The ends lost 4 bases at V and 10 bases at J; junction bases unmatched: 6. Germline lookup yields CDR1 SGHTA and CDR2 FQGNSA.

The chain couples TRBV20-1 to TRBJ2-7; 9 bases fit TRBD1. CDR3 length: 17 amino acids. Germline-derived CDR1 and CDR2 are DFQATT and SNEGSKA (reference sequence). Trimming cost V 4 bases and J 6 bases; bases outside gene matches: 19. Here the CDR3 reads CSATQGGGGQGNPEQYF. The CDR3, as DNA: TGCAGTGCTACTCAAGGGGGGGGGGGACAGGGTAATCCCGAGCAGTACTTC.

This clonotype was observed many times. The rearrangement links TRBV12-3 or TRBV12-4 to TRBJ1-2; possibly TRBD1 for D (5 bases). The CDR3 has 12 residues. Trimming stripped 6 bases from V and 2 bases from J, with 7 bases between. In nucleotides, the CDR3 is TGTGCCAGCAGCGGGGACAACTATGGCTACACCTTC. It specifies CASSGDNYGYTF.

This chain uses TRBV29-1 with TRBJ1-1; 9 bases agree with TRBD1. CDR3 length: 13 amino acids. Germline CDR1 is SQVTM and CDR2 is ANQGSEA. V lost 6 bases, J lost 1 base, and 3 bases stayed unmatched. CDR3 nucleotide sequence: TGCAGCGTGCCGGGACAGGGGAACACTGAAGCTTTCTTT. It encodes CSVPGQGNTEAFF.

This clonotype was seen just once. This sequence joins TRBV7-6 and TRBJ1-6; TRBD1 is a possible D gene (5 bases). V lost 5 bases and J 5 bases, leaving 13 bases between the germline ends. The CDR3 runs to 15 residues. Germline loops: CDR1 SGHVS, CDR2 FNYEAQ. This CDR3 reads CASSRGGSDNSPLHF. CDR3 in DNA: TGTGCCAGCAGCCGGGGGGGGAGTGATAATTCACCCCTCCACTTT. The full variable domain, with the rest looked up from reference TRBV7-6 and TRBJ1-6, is GAGVSQSPRYKVTKRGQDVALRCDPISGHVSLYWYRQALGQGPEFLTYFNYEAQQDKSGLPNDRFSAERPEGSISTLTIQRTEQRDSAMYRCASSRGGSDNSPLHFGNGTRLTVT.

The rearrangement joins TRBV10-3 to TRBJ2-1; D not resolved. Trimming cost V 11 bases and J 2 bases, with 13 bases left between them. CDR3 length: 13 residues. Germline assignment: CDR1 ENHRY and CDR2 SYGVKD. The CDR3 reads CASEDTTYNEQFF. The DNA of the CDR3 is TGTGCCTCCGAGGATACCACCTACAATGAGCAGTTCTTC.

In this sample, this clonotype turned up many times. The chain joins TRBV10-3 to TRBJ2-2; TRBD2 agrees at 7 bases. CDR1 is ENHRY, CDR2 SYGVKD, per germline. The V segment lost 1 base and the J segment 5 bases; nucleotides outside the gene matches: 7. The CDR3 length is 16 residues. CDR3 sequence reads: CAISEFETSRTGELFF. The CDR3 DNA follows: TGTGCCATCAGTGAGTTTGAGACTAGCAGGACCGGGGAGCTGTTTTTT.

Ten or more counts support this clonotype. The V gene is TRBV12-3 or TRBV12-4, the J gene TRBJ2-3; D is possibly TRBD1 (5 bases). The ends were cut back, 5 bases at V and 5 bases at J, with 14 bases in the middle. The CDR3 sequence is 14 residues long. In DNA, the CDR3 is TGTGCCAGCAGTCGGGTAGGGGTTGGAGATACGCAGTATTTT. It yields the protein CASSRVGVGDTQYF.

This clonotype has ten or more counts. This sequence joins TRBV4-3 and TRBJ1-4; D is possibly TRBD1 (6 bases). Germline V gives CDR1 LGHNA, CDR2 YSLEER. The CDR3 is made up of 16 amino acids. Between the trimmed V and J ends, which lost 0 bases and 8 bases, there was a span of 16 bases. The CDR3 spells CASSQDLGRGGEKLFF. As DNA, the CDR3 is TGCGCCAGCAGCCAAGATCTTGGCAGGGGAGGAGAAAAACTGTTTTTT.

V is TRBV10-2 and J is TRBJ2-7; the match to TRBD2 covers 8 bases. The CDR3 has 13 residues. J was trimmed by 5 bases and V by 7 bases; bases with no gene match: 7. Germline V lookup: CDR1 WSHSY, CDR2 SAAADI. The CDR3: CASTKLSGNEQYF. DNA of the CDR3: TGCGCCAGCACCAAACTTAGCGGGAACGAGCAGTACTTC.

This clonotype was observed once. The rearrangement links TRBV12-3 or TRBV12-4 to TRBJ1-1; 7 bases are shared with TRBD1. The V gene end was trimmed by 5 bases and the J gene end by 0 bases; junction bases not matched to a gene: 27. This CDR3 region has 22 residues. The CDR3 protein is CASSPPPPGGSLTGTMNTEAFF. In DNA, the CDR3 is TGTGCCAGCAGTCCCCCCCCCCCAGGAGGGAGCCTGACAGGGACTATGAACACTGAAGCTTTCTTT.

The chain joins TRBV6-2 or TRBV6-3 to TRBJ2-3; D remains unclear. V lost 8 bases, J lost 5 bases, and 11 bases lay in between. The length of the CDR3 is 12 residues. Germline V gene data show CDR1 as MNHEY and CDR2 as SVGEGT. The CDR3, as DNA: TGTGCCAGCGGTGACTTGGGAGATACGCAGTATTTT. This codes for CASGDLGDTQYF.

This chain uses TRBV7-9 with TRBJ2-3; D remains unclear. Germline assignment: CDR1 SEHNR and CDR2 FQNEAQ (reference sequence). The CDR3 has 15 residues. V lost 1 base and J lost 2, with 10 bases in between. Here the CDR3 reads CASSLGQAVTDTQYF. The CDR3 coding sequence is TGTGCCAGCAGCTTAGGGCAGGCCGTCACAGATACGCAGTATTTT.

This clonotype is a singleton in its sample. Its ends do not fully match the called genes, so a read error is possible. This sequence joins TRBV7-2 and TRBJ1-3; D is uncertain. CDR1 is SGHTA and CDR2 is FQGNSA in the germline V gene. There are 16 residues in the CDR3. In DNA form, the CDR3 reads TGTGCCAGCAGCTTAGCATCAGGCCTCTCTGGGAACACCATATATTTT. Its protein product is CASSLASGLSGNTIYF.

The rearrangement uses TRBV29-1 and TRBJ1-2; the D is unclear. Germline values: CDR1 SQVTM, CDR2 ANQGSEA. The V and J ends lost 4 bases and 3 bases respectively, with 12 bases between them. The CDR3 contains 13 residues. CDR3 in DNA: TGCAGCGTTGGTGAGGGCGCGGACTATGGCTACACCTTC. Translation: CSVGEGADYGYTF.

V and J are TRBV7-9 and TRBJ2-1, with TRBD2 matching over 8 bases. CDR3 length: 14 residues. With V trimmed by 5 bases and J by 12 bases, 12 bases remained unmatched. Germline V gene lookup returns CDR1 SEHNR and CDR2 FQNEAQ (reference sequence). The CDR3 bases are TGTGCCAGCAGCCGAGGGGGACTAGTTTGGAGGCAGTTCTTC. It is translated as CASSRGGLVWRQFF.

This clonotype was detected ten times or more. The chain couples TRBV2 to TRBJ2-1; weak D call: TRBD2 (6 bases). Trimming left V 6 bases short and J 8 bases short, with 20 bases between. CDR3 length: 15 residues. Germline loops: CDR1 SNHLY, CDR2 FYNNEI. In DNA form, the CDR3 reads TGTGCCAGCAGGGCCCGACTAGAAACGGGCGATGAGCAGTTCTTC. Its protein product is CASRARLETGDEQFF.

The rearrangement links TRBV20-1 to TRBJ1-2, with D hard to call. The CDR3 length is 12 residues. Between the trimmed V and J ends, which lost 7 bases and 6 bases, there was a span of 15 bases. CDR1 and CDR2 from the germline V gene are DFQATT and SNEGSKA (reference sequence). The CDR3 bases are TGCAGTGTAGTAGGTCGGGCGGATGGCTACACCTTC. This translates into CSVVGRADGYTF.

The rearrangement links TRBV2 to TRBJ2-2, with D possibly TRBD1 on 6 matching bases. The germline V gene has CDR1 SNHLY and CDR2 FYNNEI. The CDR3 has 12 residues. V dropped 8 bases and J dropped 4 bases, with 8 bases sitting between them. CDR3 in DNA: TGTGCCAGCTTCAGGGGCACCGGGGAGCTGTTTTTT. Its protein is CASFRGTGELFF.

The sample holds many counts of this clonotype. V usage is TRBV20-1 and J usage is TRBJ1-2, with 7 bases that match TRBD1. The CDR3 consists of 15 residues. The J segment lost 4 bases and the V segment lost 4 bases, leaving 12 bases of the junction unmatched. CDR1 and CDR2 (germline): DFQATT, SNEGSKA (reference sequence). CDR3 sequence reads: CSAIVPGQTIYGYTF. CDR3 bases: TGCAGTGCTATTGTTCCGGGACAGACGATCTATGGCTACACCTTC.

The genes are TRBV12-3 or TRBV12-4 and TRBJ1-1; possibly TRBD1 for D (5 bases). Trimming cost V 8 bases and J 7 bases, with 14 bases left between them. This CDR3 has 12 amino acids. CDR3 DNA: TGTGCCAGCCCTCAGGGAGGAGGTGAAGCTTTCTTT. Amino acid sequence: CASPQGGGEAFF.

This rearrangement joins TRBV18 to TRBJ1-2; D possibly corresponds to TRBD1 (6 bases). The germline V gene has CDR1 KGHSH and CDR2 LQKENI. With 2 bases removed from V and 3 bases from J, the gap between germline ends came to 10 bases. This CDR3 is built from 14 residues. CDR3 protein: CASSPRSGDYGYTF. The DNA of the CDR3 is TGTGCCAGCTCACCAAGGTCAGGGGACTATGGCTACACCTTC.

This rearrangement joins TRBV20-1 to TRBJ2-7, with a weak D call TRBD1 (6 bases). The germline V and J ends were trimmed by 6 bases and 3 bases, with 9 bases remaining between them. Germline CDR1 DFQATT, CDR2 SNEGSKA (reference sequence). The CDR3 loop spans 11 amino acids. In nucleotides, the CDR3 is TGCAGTGCAAGGGACATCTACGAGCAGTACTTC. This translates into CSARDIYEQYF.